The rows below give T cell receptor beta chains drawn from one sample of a study of blood T cell repertoires in COVID-19. Profiling relied on immunoSEQ multiplex PCR, and the TCRdb table lists in-frame clones only, not all of them. Among around 250,000 clones listed, 86% were seen once. The source material was peripheral blood. The receptor source for this set is a woman in her thirties with active or convalescent COVID-19. CDR3s include the opening cysteine and the closing phenylalanine or tryptophan. Each record gives: D gene, J gene, V gene, clone size, CDR3 DNA, CDR3 protein. D genes are given only for firm matches. Some rows mark clone size as missing; the rest say once, few, many or name a class of expanded clone.

TRBD1	TRBJ1-2	TRBV19	-	TGTGCCAGTAGTATCGCGACAGGGAACTATGGCTACACCTTC	CASSIATGNYGYTF
-	TRBJ1-2	TRBV11-2	once	TGTGCCAGCAGCTTGACTGCGTCTCCCATATCGGCGGGCTATGGCTACACCTTC	CASSLTASPISAGYGYTF
-	TRBJ1-2	TRBV19	-	TGTGCCAGTAGTGTTGACAGGTCCTATGGCTACACCTTC	CASSVDRSYGYTF
-	TRBJ1-1	TRBV10-2	-	TGCGCCAGCGGGGGGGGGCGGATGATGAACACTGAAGCTTTCTTT	CASGGGRMMNTEAFF
-	TRBJ1-6	TRBV7-8	few	TGTGCCAGCAGCTTAGCGGCAGGGTTGAATTCACCCCTCCACTTT	CASSLAAGLNSPLHF
TRBD1	TRBJ1-6	TRBV19	-	TGTGCCAGTACCATCGCGACAGGGAGCCGCTCACCCCTCCACTTT	CASTIATGSRSPLHF
-	TRBJ1-5	TRBV30	-	TGTGCCTGGAGGCCCCCACAGACGTCTGGGAATCAGCCCCAGCATTTT	CAWRPPQTSGNQPQHF
TRBD2	TRBJ2-3	TRBV5-1	-	TGCGCCAGCAGCTTCCAAACCGGGACTAGGGGTATCACAGATACGCAGTATTTT	CASSFQTGTRGITDTQYF
-	TRBJ1-2	TRBV7-2	-	TGTGCCAGCAGCCCAGCCCAGATCTCTAGATCCTATGGCTACACCTTC	CASSPAQISRSYGYTF
TRBD1	TRBJ1-4	TRBV28	-	TGTGCCAGCAGTTCCCGGGACAGGGTTTTCGGGGAAAAACTGTTTTTT	CASSSRDRVFGEKLFF
-	TRBJ1-1	TRBV18	-	TGTGCCAGCTCACGAGAACAGGGTCGCAGGACTGAAGCTTTCTTT	CASSREQGRRTEAFF
TRBD1	TRBJ2-7	TRBV11-1	few	TGTGCCAGCAGCTCCCCCCGGGACAGCCTATCCTACGAGCAGTACTTC	CASSSPRDSLSYEQYF
TRBD2	TRBJ2-1	TRBV28	-	TGTGCCAGCAGTTCAGGTAGCGGGGGGTGGTATGAGCAGTTCTTC	CASSSGSGGWYEQFF
TRBD1	TRBJ1-2	TRBV28	-	TGTGCCGGGGGGACAGGGAGTAACTATGGCTACACCTTC	CAGGTGSNYGYTF
TRBD1	TRBJ1-1	TRBV7-6	-	TGTGCCAGCAGCTTAGGGATCGGGACAGGGGGGAACACTGAAGCTTTCTTT	CASSLGIGTGGNTEAFF
TRBD2	TRBJ2-3	TRBV2	-	TGTGCCAGCACCATACTAGCGGGTACACAGAGTACGCAGTATTTT	CASTILAGTQSTQYF
-	TRBJ2-7	TRBV7-9	once	TGTGCCAGCAGCTACCCCCAGGGGCCACTCCACCACCTTACCTACGAGCAGTACTTC	CASSYPQGPLHHLTYEQYF
TRBD2	TRBJ2-3	TRBV19	-	TGTGCCAGTAGTTTTGGGGGGGGAACAGATACGCAGTATTTT	CASSFGGGTDTQYF
TRBD2	TRBJ2-7	TRBV6-6	-	TGTGCCAGCAGTTCCCCCAAGCGGGGGTTCTACGAGCAGTACTTC	CASSSPKRGFYEQYF
TRBD1	TRBJ2-6	TRBV30	-	TGTGCCGGGACGACAGGGGCTGGGGCCAACGTCCTGACTTTC	CAGTTGAGANVLTF
TRBD2	TRBJ2-2	TRBV4-3	-	TGCGCCAGCAGCCAAGAAAGACTAGCGGTTCTAAACACCGGGGAGCTGTTTTTT	CASSQERLAVLNTGELFF
-	TRBJ1-6	TRBV27	few	TGTGCCAGCAGTTTGCGGCATTCACCCCTCCACTTT	CASSLRHSPLHF
-	TRBJ2-7	TRBV28	-	TGTGCCAGCTGCTCGGCTGGACAGACCTACGAGCAGTACTTC	CASCSAGQTYEQYF
-	TRBJ2-2	TRBV28	-	TGTGCCAGCAGTCCGCCGCAGGGGGGGGAGCTGTTTTTT	CASSPPQGGELFF
-	TRBJ1-2	TRBV2	-	TGTGCCAGCACGATGGGAGGGGCATCTAACTATGGCTACACCTTC	CASTMGGASNYGYTF
-	TRBJ1-5	TRBV15	-	TGTGCCACCAGCAGAGAAATTACCACTGATAGCAATCAGCCCCAGCATTTT	CATSREITTDSNQPQHF
TRBD1	TRBJ2-5	TRBV7-9	-	TGTGCCAGCAGCCGCGACAGGGGCCGGCAAGAGACCCAGTACTTC	CASSRDRGRQETQYF
-	TRBJ2-1	TRBV7-7	-	TGTGCTAGCAGCTCCCTCCCTCGTAATGAGCAGTTCTTC	CASSSLPRNEQFF
TRBD1	TRBJ2-7	TRBV24-1	-	TGTGCCACCAGTGACCCCCGGGACAGCCCCTACGAGCAGTACTTC	CATSDPRDSPYEQYF
-	TRBJ1-4	TRBV7-6	-	TGTGCCAGCAGCCCCGAACCCTCGACAGGCAAGAAATTGCTGTTTTTT	CASSPEPSTGKKLLFF
TRBD2	TRBJ2-7	TRBV10-2	once	TGCGCCAGCACCTGGACTAGCGGCTACGAGCAGTACTTC	CASTWTSGYEQYF
TRBD2	TRBJ2-5	TRBV5-4	-	TGTGCCAGCAGCTTAGCGGGGGCCCAAGAGACCCAGTACTTC	CASSLAGAQETQYF
TRBD2	TRBJ2-4	TRBV2	-	TGTGCCAGCATGGGAGGGGAGGCAGGAAACATTCAGTACTTC	CASMGGEAGNIQYF
-	TRBJ2-6	TRBV2	-	TGTGCCAGCAACCTAGGGGGCTCTGGGGCCAACGTCCTGACTTTC	CASNLGGSGANVLTF
-	TRBJ2-3	TRBV6-2/TRBV6-3	-	TGTGCCAGCAGTTACTCGGTTTCTGGTACTAGCACAGATACGCAGTATTTT	CASSYSVSGTSTDTQYF
TRBD1	TRBJ1-1	TRBV5-8	-	TGTGCCAGCAGCTTGGGACAGGGGGGAAACTGGGCTTTCTTT	CASSLGQGGNWAFF
-	TRBJ1-2	TRBV30	few	TGTGCCTGGACCACAGGGCTCCATGGCTACACCTTC	CAWTTGLHGYTF
-	TRBJ2-3	TRBV9	-	TGTGCCAGCAGCGTAGTGGCGGGCCAGGGGGATACGCAGTATTTT	CASSVVAGQGDTQYF
TRBD1	TRBJ1-1	TRBV4-1	-	TGCGCCAGCAGCCAAGTAGGGACAGGGCTTACTGAAGCTTTCTTT	CASSQVGTGLTEAFF
TRBD2	TRBJ2-3	TRBV2	-	TGTGCAAGCGGACTAGCGGGGGCAGATACGCAGTATTTT	CASGLAGADTQYF
TRBD1	TRBJ1-4	TRBV7-6	-	TGTGCCAGCAGCCTAACCCTACAGGGGTCTAATGAAAAACTGTTTTTT	CASSLTLQGSNEKLFF
-	TRBJ2-3	TRBV10-1	-	TGCGCCAGCAGCCAGGACCGGGACTTAAATACGCAGTATTTT	CASSQDRDLNTQYF
TRBD2	TRBJ2-5	TRBV5-1	-	TGCGCCAGCAGCTTGTCTAGCGGGGGGGCCCAGTACTTC	CASSLSSGGAQYF
TRBD1	TRBJ2-7	TRBV5-6	-	TGTGCCAGCAGCTTGCGGTGGGAACAGGGGGTGAAGCAGTACTTC	CASSLRWEQGVKQYF
-	TRBJ1-3	TRBV27	-	TGTGCCAGTAGAAGAGGAAACACCATATATTTT	CASRRGNTIYF
-	TRBJ1-4	TRBV24-1	-	TGTGCCACCAGTGACCCCTGGGTCCCGGGGAAAAAACTGTTTTTT	CATSDPWVPGKKLFF